This T cell receptor (beta chain) was captured by sequencing in a study of cytomegalovirus exposure and HLA in healthy donors. The PCR contained 60 Vbeta and 13 Jbeta primers. How the authors handled the data: Later, 80 million or so unique TCR beta chains were counted in an analysis, and roughly 10 million of them were shared. TCRdb's copy holds only in-frame clones and misses some; the assay was immunoSEQ multiplex PCR. V and J calls and clone size are given by that table; D and trimming were obtained from the DNA. The sample records 100,000 or so clones, over 70% being singletons. V was clipped by 5 bases and J by 5 bases, with 15 bases between them. Germline V gene lookup returns CDR1 SGHVS and CDR2 FNYEAQ. The CDR3 loop spans 14 amino acids. Study results and caveats: The authors later linked a missense DCLRE1C variant to TCR beta V- and J-gene trimming.

This clone came up a few times. What it binds is unknown. The TCR originated in a man in his forties or fifties in good health and CMV-seronegative. The chain has TRBV7-6 and TRBJ2-5; a weak D match, TRBD2 (5 bases). Source material: PBMCs. As DNA, the CDR3 is TGTGCCAGCAGCCCGAGCGGAGCTGCCGAGACCCAGTACTTC. This encodes CASSPSGAAETQYF.